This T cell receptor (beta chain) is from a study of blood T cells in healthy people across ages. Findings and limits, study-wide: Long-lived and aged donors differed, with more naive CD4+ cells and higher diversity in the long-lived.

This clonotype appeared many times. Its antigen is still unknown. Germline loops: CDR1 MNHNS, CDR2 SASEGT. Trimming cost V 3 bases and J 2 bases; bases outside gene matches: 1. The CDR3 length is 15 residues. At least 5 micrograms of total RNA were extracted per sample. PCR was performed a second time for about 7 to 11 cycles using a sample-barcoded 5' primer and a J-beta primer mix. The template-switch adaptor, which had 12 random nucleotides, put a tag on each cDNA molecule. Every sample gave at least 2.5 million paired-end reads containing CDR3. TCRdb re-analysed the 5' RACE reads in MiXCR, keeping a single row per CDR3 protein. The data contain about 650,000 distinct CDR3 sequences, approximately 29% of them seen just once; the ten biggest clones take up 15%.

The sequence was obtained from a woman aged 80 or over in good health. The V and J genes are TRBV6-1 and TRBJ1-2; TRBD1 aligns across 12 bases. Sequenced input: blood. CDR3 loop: CASSEGQGANYGYTF. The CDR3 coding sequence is TGTGCCAGCAGTGAGGGACAGGGGGCCAACTATGGCTACACCTTC.